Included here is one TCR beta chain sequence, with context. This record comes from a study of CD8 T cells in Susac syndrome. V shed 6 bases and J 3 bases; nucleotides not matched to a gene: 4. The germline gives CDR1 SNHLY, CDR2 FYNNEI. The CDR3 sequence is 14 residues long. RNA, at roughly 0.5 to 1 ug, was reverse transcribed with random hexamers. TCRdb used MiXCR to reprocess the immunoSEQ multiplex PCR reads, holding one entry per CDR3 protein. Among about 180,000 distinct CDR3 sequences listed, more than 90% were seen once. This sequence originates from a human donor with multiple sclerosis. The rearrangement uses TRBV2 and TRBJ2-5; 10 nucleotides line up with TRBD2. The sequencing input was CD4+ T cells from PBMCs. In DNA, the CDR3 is TGTGCCAGCAGGAAAGGGACTAGCGAAGAGACCCAGTACTTC. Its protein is CASRKGTSEETQYF.